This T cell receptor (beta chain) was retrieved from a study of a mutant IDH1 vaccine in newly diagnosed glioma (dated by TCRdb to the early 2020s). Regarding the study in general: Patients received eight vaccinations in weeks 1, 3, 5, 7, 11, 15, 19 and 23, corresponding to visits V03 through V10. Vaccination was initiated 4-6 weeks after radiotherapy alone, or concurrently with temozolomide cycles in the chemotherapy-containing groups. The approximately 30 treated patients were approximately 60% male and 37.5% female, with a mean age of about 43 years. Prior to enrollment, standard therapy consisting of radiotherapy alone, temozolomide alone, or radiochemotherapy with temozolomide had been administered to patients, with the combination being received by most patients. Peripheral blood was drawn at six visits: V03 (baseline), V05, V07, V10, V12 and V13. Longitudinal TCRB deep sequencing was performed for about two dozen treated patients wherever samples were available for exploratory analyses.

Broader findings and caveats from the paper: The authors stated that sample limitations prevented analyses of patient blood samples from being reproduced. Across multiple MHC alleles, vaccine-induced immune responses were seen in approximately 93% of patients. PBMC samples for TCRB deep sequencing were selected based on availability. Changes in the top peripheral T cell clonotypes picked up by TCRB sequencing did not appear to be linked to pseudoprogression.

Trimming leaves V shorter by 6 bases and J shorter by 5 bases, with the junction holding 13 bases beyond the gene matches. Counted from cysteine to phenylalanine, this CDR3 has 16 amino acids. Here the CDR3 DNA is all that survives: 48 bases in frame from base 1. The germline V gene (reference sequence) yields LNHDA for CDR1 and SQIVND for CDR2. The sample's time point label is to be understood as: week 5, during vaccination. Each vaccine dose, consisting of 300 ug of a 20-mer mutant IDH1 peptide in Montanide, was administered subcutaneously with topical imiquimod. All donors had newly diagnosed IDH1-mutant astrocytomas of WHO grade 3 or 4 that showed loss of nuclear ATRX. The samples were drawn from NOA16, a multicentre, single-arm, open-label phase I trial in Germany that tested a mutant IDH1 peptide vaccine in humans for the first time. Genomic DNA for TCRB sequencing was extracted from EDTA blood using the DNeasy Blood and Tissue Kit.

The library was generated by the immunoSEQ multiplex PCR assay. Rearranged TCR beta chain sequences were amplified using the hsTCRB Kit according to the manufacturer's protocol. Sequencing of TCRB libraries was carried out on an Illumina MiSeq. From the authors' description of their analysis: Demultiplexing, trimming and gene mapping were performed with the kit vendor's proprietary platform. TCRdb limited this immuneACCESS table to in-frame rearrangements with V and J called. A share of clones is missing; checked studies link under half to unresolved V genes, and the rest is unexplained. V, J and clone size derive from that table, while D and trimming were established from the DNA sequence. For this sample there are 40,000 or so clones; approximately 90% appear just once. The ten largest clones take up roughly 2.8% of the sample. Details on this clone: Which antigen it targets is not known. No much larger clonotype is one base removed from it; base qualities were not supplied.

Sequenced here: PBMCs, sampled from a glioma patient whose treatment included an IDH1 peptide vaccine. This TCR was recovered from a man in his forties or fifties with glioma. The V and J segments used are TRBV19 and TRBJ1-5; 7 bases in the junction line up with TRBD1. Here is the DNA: TGTGCCAGTAGGCGCACCTCCGGGACAGTTGATCAGCCCCAGCATTTT. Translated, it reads CASRRTSGTVDQPQHF.